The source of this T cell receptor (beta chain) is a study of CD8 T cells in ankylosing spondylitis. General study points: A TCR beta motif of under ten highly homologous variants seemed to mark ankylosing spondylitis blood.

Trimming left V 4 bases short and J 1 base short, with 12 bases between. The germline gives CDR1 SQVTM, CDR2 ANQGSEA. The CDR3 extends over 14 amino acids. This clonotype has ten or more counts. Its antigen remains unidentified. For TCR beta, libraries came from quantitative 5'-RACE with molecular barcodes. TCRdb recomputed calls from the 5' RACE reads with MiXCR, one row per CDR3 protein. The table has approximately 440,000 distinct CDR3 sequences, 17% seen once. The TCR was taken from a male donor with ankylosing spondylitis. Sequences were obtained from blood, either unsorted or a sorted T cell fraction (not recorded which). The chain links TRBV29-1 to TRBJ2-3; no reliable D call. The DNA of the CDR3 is TGCAGCGTTGGCGTCCCCGGACGCACAGATACGCAGTATTTT. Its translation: CSVGVPGRTDTQYF.